This TCR beta chain was sequenced during a study of OX40 agonist ivuxolimab in advanced cancers. On the study more broadly: Of mixed ages from 23 to 79 and averaging 60 years, the group was 65% to 85% male. Overall study findings and caveats: Among the lowest peripheral clonal expansion occurred in 0.1-3.0 mg/kg partial responders.

This clone appeared once. The antigen is unknown. Some clones are missing from TCRdb's copy, which holds only in-frame ones; the method was immunoSEQ multiplex PCR. The sample gives about 61,000 clones, about 87% of which show up once; approximately 2% is in the top ten. Trimming took 7 bases from V and 5 from J; bases not matched to a gene: 7. Germline values: CDR1 MNHEY, CDR2 SMNVEV (reference sequence). This CDR3 region has 14 residues. The sequencing here drew on CD4+ or CD8+ T cells sorted from blood, taken in a trial of the OX40 agonist ivuxolimab. The chain carries TRBV27 and TRBJ1-1, with 10 bases aligning to TRBD1. This sequence was found in an adult with an advanced solid tumor such as melanoma, head and neck, liver or kidney cancer. The CDR3: CASKSGTGVTEAFF. The CDR3 DNA sequence: TGTGCCAGCAAATCAGGGACAGGGGTAACTGAAGCTTTCTTT.